This entry lists 26 T cell receptor beta chains sequenced from one sample in a study of chemoradiotherapy in HPV16-positive cancers. The method was immunoSEQ multiplex PCR; TCRdb's version includes in-frame clones alone and lacks a portion of them. The table shows fewer than 30,000 clones, with approximately 94% occurring only once. This sample was taken from a patient who underwent chemoradiotherapy. These receptors came from a human donor with HPV-associated anogenital cancer.

V usage is TRBV11-2 and J usage is TRBJ2-3, with a weak D call TRBD2 (5 bases). Between the trimmed V and J ends, which lost 3 bases and 0 bases, there was a span of 13 bases. The CDR3 contains 16 residues. Germline V gives CDR1 SGHAT, CDR2 FQNNGV. The CDR3: CASSFEVGLSTDTQYF. The CDR3 DNA is TGTGCCAGCAGCTTCGAAGTAGGACTCAGCACAGATACGCAGTATTTT.

The J gene is TRBJ1-2, the V gene TRBV7-9, with D uncertain. The CDR3 length is 13 residues. CDR1 is SEHNR and CDR2 is FQNEAQ in the germline V gene (reference sequence). The V gene lost 5 bases and the J gene lost 2 bases, with 9 bases spanning the gap. Written as DNA, the CDR3 is TGTGCCAGCAGCCAGCAGACCAACTATGGCTACACCTTC. Amino acid sequence: CASSQQTNYGYTF. The complete variable domain, with remaining parts taken from reference TRBV7-9 and TRBJ1-2, reads DTGVSQNPRHKITKRGQNVTFRCDPISEHNRLYWYRQTLGQGPEFLTYFQNEAQLEKSRLLSDRFSAERPKGSFSTLEIQRTEQGDSAMYLCASSQQTNYGYTFGSGTRLTVV.

The chain couples TRBV30 to TRBJ2-5, with TRBD1 as a possible D gene (5 bases). The germline V gene has CDR1 GTSNPN and CDR2 SVGIG (reference sequence). V lost 2 bases, J lost 5 bases, and 24 bases lay in between. There are 17 residues in the CDR3. The CDR3, as DNA: TGTGCCTGGAGTTACCGAGTCTGGATCACAGGTGGGGAGACCCAGTACTTC. Its translation is CAWSYRVWITGGETQYF. Full variable domain (remainder filled in from reference TRBV30 and TRBJ2-5): SQTIHQWPATLVQPVGSPLSLECTVEGTSNPNLYWYRQAAGRGLQLLFYSVGIGQISSEVPQNLSASRPQDRQFILSSKKLLLSDSGFYLCAWSYRVWITGGETQYFGPGTRLLVL.

The chain is built from TRBV28 and TRBJ2-1; TRBD1 or TRBD2 may be the D gene (8 bases each). V lost 4 bases and J lost 1, with 17 bases in between. The CDR3 spans 17 residues. CDR1 and CDR2 from the germline V gene are MDHEN and SYDVKM. For the CDR3, the DNA is TGTGCCAGCAGTTCGGCAGGGGGCGGGAGGTCCTACAATGAGCAGTTCTTC. It translates to CASSSAGGGRSYNEQFF.

In this sample, this clone turned up a few times. This chain uses TRBV7-2 with TRBJ2-3; D ambiguous. Looked up from germline, CDR1 is SGHTA and CDR2 is FQGNSA. Trimming left V 2 bases short and J 1 base short, with 7 bases between. The CDR3 contains 14 residues. The CDR3 spells CASSLNSGTDTQYF. The CDR3 DNA reads TGTGCCAGCAGCTTAAACAGCGGCACAGATACGCAGTATTTT. Looking up the rest from reference TRBV7-2 and TRBJ2-3 gives the full variable domain: GAGVSQSPSNKVTEKGKDVELRCDPISGHTALYWYRQSLGQGLEFLIYFQGNSAPDKSGLPSDRFSAERTGGSVSTLTIQRTQQEDSAVYLCASSLNSGTDTQYFGPGTRLTVL.

This chain uses TRBV28 with TRBJ1-1, with D maybe TRBD1 (6 bases). Germline loops: CDR1 MDHEN, CDR2 SYDVKM. Trimming took off 2 bases at V and 0 bases at J, with 10 bases between the two ends. There are 15 residues in the CDR3. The CDR3 region has the DNA TGTGCCAGCAGTTTAGGGGGGGGCTTGAACACTGAAGCTTTCTTT. As protein: CASSLGGGLNTEAFF.

The chain combines TRBV6-1 with TRBJ2-6; 7 nucleotides align to TRBD1. Germline assignment: CDR1 MNHNS and CDR2 SASEGT. This CDR3 has 16 residues. The V segment lost 4 bases and the J segment 4 bases; nucleotides outside the gene matches: 7. This CDR3 is CASSVHRGVGANVLTF. CDR3 nucleotide sequence: TGTGCCAGCAGTGTCCACAGGGGAGTAGGGGCCAACGTCCTGACTTTC.

The chain carries TRBV30 and TRBJ1-6; TRBD1 might be the D (6 bases). V was cut by 3 bases and J by 5 bases, with 17 bases left in between. Germline CDR1 reads GTSNPN; CDR2 reads SVGIG (reference sequence). The CDR3 sequence is 16 residues long. The CDR3 is CAWSRPQGPNNSPLHF. In DNA, the CDR3 is TGTGCCTGGAGCCGCCCGCAGGGGCCGAATAATTCACCCCTCCACTTT.

The chain combines TRBV27 with TRBJ2-5; 8 nucleotides line up with TRBD1. This CDR3 is built from 15 residues. The germline V gene encodes CDR1 MNHEY and CDR2 SMNVEV (reference sequence). Trimming at V came to 3 bases and at J to 2 bases, leaving 5 bases not matched to a gene. This CDR3 reads CASSFWDRRQETQYF. The CDR3 DNA sequence: TGTGCCAGCAGTTTCTGGGACAGGAGACAAGAGACCCAGTACTTC.

The J gene is TRBJ2-5, the V gene TRBV7-9, with 8 bases aligning to TRBD1. Trimming cost V 3 bases and J 5 bases; bases outside gene matches: 8. Germline assignment: CDR1 SEHNR and CDR2 FQNEAQ (reference sequence). CDR3 size: 15 residues. The CDR3 reads CASSLTGDRFETQYF. In DNA form, the CDR3 reads TGTGCCAGCAGCTTGACGGGGGACAGGTTCGAGACCCAGTACTTC.

This chain uses TRBV7-2 with TRBJ2-5; 8 positions match TRBD2. Germline CDR1 reads SGHTA; CDR2 reads FQGNSA. V trimming: 1 base; J trimming: 1 base; junction bases outside the gene matches: 5. This CDR3 is 16 amino acids long. CDR3 loop: CASSLVAGGLQETQYF. The CDR3 DNA sequence: TGTGCCAGCAGCTTAGTTGCGGGGGGCCTCCAAGAGACCCAGTACTTC.

The count of this clone is one. The chain uses TRBV27 and TRBJ1-1; a possible D gene is TRBD1 (6 bases). Germline lookup yields CDR1 MNHEY and CDR2 SMNVEV (reference sequence). The CDR3 has 15 amino acids. V lost 2 bases to trimming and J lost 3 bases, with 13 bases between them. The CDR3 spells CASSLRIQGHTEAFF. In DNA, the CDR3 is TGTGCCAGCAGTTTACGGATCCAGGGGCACACTGAAGCTTTCTTT.

Regarding this clone: The sample holds other DNA sequences that translate to the same CDR3. The CDR3 DNA follows: TGTGCCAGCAGCTTAAGGGGCACTGAAGCTTTCTTT. Translating gives CASSLRGTEAFF. V and J are TRBV5-6 and TRBJ1-1; possible D gene TRBD1, 5 bases. The germline V gene has CDR1 SGHDT and CDR2 YYEEEE. With 2 bases removed from V and 4 bases from J, the gap between germline ends came to 6 bases. CDR3 length: 12 residues.

The V gene is TRBV9, the J gene TRBJ1-5; the D gene is possibly TRBD1 (5 bases). Germline V CDR1 and CDR2: SGDLS, YYNGEE. This CDR3 is built from 15 residues. Deletions cut 0 bases from V and 6 bases from J, with 13 bases between. The CDR3, as DNA: TGTGCCAGCAGCGTAGTGGGGGGTACCTCTCAGCCCCAGCATTTT. Amino acid sequence: CASSVVGGTSQPQHF.

The gene calls are TRBV30 and TRBJ2-2; TRBD1 matches at 8 bases. This CDR3 is built from 13 residues. CDR1 and CDR2 from the germline V gene are GTSNPN and SVGIG (reference sequence). The CDR3 DNA follows: TGTGCAACCAGGGGGCGCGGGACCGGGGAGCTGTTTTTT. It specifies CATRGRGTGELFF.

The CDR3, as DNA: TGTGCCAGCAGAGCAGGGGACTCGTCGGCCACTGAAGCTTTCTTT. This codes for CASRAGDSSATEAFF. This chain connects TRBV27 to TRBJ1-1, with D perhaps matching TRBD1 (6 bases). This CDR3 is 15 amino acids long. In germline, CDR1 is MNHEY, CDR2 SMNVEV (reference sequence). With 6 bases removed from V and 4 bases from J, the gap between germline ends came to 18 bases.

The chain joins TRBV6-1 to TRBJ1-1, with 11 bases fitting TRBD1. The V gene's germline CDR1 is MNHNS and CDR2 SASEGT. V lost 5 bases and J lost 4; bases outside the gene matches: 3. The CDR3 totals 14 residues. The CDR3 sequence: CASSRGTGGTEAFF. The CDR3 coding sequence is TGTGCCAGCAGTCGAGGGACAGGGGGCACTGAAGCTTTCTTT.

J is TRBJ1-6 and V is TRBV7-2, with TRBD1 identical over 10 bases. The junction had 3 bases not matched to a gene; V was cut back by 1 base and J by 9 bases. From germline, CDR1 is SGHTA and CDR2 FQGNSA. The CDR3 extends over 15 amino acids. The CDR3 region has the DNA TGTGCCAGCAGCTTAGATGACAGGGGGCTTTCACCCCTCCACTTT. It yields the protein CASSLDDRGLSPLHF.

The chain recombines TRBV29-1 with TRBJ2-5, with D hard to call. Germline CDR1 reads SQVTM; CDR2 reads ANQGSEA. This CDR3 comprises 12 residues. V shed 4 bases and J shed 2 bases, with 8 bases lying between them. This CDR3 reads CSVAYFQETQYF. The CDR3 region has the DNA TGCAGCGTTGCGTACTTTCAAGAGACCCAGTACTTC.

The rearrangement uses TRBV6-1 and TRBJ2-3, with D perhaps TRBD1 (6 bases). The CDR3 is made up of 16 amino acids. Trimming removed 3 bases at V and 0 bases at J, with 13 bases between. CDR1 MNHNS and CDR2 SASEGT come from the germline V gene. CDR3 in amino acids: CASSDDRRTSTDTQYF. CDR3 nucleotides: TGTGCCAGCAGTGATGACAGGAGAACTAGCACAGATACGCAGTATTTT.

The J gene is TRBJ2-7, the V gene TRBV27; D ambiguous. CDR3 length: 10 amino acids. Per germline, CDR1 MNHEY and CDR2 SMNVEV (reference sequence). The CDR3: CGSLDPGQYF. The DNA for the CDR3 is TGTGGCTCACTGGACCCCGGGCAGTACTTC.

The rearrangement uses TRBV5-4 and TRBJ2-5; 12 bases align to TRBD2. Trimming removed 1 base from V and 2 bases from J; junction bases left unmatched: 0. The CDR3 sequence is 15 residues long. Germline V gene data show CDR1 as SGHNT and CDR2 as YYREEE (reference sequence). For the CDR3, the DNA is TGTGCCAGCAGCTTGCTAGCGGGGGGGCAAGAGACCCAGTACTTC. Protein product: CASSLLAGGQETQYF.

This rearrangement joins TRBV5-1 to TRBJ2-7; 9 nucleotides match TRBD1. This CDR3 comprises 15 residues. With V trimmed by 4 bases and J by 0 bases, 5 bases remained unmatched. Per germline, CDR1 SGHRS and CDR2 YFSETQ. The CDR3: CASSLGTGSSYEQYF. DNA for the CDR3: TGCGCCAGCAGCCTCGGGACAGGGAGCTCCTACGAGCAGTACTTC.

The V gene is TRBV28, the J gene TRBJ1-4; weak D call: TRBD1 (5 bases). Trimming removed 2 bases from V and 5 bases from J, with 12 bases in between. This CDR3 is 15 amino acids long. Germline CDR1 is MDHEN and CDR2 is SYDVKM. The CDR3: CASSLQGLANEKLFF. The CDR3 region has the DNA TGTGCCAGCAGTTTACAGGGTTTGGCAAATGAAAAACTGTTTTTT. Full variable domain (rest looked up from reference TRBV28 and TRBJ1-4): DVKVTQSSRYLVKRTGEKVFLECVQDMDHENMFWYRQDPGLGLRLIYFSYDVKMKEKGDIPEGYSVSREKKERFSLILESASTNQTSMYLCASSLQGLANEKLFFGSGTQLSVL.

This chain links TRBV7-9 with TRBJ1-1; TRBD1 agrees at 7 bases. Germline V gene lookup returns CDR1 SEHNR and CDR2 FQNEAQ (reference sequence). CDR3 length: 13 residues. Unmatched junction bases numbered 4, after V lost 5 bases and J lost 4 bases. The CDR3 here is CASSATGATEAFF. DNA for the CDR3: TGTGCCAGCAGCGCCACAGGGGCCACTGAAGCTTTCTTT.

This rearrangement joins TRBV6-6 to TRBJ2-7; 9 bases agree with TRBD1. This CDR3 contains 16 residues. The ends lost 2 bases at V and 0 bases at J; junction bases unmatched: 5. Germline CDR1 MNHNY, CDR2 SVGAGI (reference sequence). The CDR3 nucleotides read TGTGCCAGCAGTTACAGCGGGACAGGGTCCTCCTACGAGCAGTACTTC. It specifies CASSYSGTGSSYEQYF.